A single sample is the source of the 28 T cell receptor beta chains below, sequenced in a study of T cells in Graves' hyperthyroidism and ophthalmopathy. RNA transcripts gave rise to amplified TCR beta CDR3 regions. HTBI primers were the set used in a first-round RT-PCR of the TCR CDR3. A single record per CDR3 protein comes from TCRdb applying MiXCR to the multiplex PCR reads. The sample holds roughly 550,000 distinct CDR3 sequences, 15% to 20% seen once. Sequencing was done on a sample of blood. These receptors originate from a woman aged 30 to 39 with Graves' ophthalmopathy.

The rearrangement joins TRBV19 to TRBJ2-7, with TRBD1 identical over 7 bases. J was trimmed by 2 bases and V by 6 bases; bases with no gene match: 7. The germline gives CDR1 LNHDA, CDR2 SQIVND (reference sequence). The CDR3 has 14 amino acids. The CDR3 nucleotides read TGTGCCAGTAGCCCCGGGACAGCGGCCTACGAGCAGTACTTC. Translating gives CASSPGTAAYEQYF.

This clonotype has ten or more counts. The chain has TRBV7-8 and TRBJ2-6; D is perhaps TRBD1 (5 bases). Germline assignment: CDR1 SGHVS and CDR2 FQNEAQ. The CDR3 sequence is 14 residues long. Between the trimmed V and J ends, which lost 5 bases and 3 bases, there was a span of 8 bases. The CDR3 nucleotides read TGTGCCAGCAGCCCGCAGGGTGGGGCCAACGTCCTGACTTTC. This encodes CASSPQGGANVLTF.

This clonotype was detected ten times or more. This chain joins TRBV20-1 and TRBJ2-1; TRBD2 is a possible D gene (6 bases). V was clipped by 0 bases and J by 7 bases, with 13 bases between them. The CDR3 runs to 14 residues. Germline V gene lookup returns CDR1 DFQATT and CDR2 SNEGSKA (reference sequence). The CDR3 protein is CSARDPKGGNEQFF. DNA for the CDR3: TGCAGTGCTAGAGATCCTAAAGGAGGGAATGAGCAGTTCTTC.

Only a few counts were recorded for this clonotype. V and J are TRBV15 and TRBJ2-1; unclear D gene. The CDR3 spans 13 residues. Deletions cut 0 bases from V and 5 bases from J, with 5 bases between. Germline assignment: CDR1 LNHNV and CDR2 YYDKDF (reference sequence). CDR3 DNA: TGTGCCACCAGCAGAGATCCGGACAATGAGCAGTTCTTC. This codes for CATSRDPDNEQFF.

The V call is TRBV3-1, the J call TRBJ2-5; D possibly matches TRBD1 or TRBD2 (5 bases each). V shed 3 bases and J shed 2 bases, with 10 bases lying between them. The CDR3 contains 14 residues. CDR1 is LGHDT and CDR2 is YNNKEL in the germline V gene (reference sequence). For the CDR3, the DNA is TGTGCCAGCAGCCAGGGATGGGGGCAAGAGACCCAGTACTTC. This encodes CASSQGWGQETQYF.

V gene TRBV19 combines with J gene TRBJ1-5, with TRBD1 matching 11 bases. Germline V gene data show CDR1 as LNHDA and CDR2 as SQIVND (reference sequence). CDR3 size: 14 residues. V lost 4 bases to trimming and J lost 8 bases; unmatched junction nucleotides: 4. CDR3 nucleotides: TGTGCCAGTAGTAGGGACAGGGGGAAGGAGCCCCAGCATTTT. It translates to CASSRDRGKEPQHF.

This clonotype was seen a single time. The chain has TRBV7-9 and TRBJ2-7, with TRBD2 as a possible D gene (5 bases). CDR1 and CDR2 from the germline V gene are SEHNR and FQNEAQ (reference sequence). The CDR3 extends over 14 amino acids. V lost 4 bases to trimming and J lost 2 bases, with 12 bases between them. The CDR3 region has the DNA TGTGCCAGCAGCTCCGGGGTCTTTGCCTACGAGCAGTACTTC. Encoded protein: CASSSGVFAYEQYF.

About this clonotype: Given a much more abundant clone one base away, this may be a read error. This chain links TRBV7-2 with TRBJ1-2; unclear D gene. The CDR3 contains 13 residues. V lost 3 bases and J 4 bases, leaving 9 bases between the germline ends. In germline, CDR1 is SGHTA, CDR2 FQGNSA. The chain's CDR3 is CASSFKESYGYTF. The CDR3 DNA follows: TGTGCCAGCAGCTTTAAAGAAAGCTATGGCTACACCTTC.

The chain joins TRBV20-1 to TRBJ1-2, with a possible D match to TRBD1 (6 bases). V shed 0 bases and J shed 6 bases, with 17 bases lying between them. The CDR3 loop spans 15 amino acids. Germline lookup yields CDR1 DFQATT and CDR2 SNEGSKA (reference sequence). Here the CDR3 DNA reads TGCAGTGCTAGAGATCCTGCGGGGGCTAGGAATGGCTACACCTTC. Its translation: CSARDPAGARNGYTF.

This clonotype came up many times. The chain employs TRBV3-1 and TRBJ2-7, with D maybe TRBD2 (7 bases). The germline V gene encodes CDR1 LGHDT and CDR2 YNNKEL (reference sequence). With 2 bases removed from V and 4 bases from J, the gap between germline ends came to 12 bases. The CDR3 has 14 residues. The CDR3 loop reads CASSQLGGAYEQYF. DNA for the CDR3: TGTGCCAGCAGCCAATTAGGGGGGGCTTACGAGCAGTACTTC.

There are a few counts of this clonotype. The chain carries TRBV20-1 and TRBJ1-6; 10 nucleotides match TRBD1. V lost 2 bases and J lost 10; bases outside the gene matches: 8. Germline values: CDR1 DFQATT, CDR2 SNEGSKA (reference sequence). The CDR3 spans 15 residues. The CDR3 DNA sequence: TGCAGTGCTAGACGACTGGGACAGGGGAGATCACCCCTCCACTTT. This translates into CSARRLGQGRSPLHF.

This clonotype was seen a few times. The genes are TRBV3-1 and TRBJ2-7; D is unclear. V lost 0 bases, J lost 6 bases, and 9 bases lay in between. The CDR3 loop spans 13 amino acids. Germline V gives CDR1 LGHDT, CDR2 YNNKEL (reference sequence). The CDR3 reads CASSQDLRLEQYF. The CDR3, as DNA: TGTGCCAGCAGCCAAGATTTAAGGCTCGAGCAGTACTTC.

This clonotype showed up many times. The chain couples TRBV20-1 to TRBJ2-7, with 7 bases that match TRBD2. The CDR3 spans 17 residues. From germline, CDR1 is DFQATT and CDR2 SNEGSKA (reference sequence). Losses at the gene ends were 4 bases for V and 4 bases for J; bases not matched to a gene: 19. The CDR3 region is CSATPLLAGVPFYEQYF. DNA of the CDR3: TGCAGTGCTACTCCCCTTCTTGCGGGAGTGCCTTTTTACGAGCAGTACTTC.

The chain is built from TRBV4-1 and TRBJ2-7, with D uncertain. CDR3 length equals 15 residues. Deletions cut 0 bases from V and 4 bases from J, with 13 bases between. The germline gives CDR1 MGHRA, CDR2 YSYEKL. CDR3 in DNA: TGCGCCAGCAGCCAAGATATCGGTTCAGGATACGAGCAGTACTTC. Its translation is CASSQDIGSGYEQYF.

The CDR3 here is CASSGGGSSTDTQYF. CDR3 DNA: TGTGCCAGCAGTGGGGGGGGGTCCAGCACAGATACGCAGTATTTT. The chain couples TRBV28 to TRBJ2-3; 7 bases line up with TRBD2. The CDR3 runs to 15 residues. Germline loops: CDR1 MDHEN, CDR2 SYDVKM. V dropped 5 bases and J dropped 0; count of bases not matched to a gene: 5.

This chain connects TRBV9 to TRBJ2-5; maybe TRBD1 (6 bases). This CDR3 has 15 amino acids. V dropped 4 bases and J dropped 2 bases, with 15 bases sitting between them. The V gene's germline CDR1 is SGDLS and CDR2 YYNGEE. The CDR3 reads CASSFSTGLQETQYF. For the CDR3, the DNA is TGTGCCAGCAGCTTCTCCACAGGGCTGCAAGAGACCCAGTACTTC.

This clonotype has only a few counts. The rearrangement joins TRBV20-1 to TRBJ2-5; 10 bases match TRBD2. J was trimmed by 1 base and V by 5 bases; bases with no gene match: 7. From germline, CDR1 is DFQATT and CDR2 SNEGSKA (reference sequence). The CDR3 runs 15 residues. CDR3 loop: CSAGPSGRTQETQYF. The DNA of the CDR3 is TGCAGTGCTGGGCCTAGCGGGAGAACCCAAGAGACCCAGTACTTC.

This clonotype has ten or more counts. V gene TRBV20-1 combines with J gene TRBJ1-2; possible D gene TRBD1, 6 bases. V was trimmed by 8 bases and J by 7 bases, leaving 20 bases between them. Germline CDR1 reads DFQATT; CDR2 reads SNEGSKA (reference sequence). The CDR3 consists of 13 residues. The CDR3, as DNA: TGCAGTCCCGTCGAGGGGGGCGGTGGTGGCTACACCTTC. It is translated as CSPVEGGGGGYTF.

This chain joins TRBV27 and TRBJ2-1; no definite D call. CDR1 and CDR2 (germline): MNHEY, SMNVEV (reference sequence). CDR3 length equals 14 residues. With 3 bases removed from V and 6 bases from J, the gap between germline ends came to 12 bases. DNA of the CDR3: TGTGCCAGCAGTTTGGATGGGGTTTTCAATGAGCAGTTCTTC. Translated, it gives CASSLDGVFNEQFF.

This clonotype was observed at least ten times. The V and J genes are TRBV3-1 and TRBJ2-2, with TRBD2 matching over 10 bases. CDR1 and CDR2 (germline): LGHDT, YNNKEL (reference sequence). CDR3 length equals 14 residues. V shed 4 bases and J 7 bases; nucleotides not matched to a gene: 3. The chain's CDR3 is CASSPSGRIGELFF. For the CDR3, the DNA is TGTGCCAGCAGCCCTAGCGGGAGAATCGGGGAGCTGTTTTTT.

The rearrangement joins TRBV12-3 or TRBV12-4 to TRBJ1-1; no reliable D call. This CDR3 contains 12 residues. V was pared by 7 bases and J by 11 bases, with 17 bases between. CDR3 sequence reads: CASTGPGGGAFF. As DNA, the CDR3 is TGTGCCAGCACCGGGCCGGGCGGTGGGGCTTTCTTT.

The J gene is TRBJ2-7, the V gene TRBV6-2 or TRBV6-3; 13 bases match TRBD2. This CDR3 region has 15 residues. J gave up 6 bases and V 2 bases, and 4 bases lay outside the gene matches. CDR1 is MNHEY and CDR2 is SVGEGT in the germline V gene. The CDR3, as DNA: TGTGCCAGCAGTTACAAGACTAGCGGGAGGATCGAGCAGTACTTC. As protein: CASSYKTSGRIEQYF.

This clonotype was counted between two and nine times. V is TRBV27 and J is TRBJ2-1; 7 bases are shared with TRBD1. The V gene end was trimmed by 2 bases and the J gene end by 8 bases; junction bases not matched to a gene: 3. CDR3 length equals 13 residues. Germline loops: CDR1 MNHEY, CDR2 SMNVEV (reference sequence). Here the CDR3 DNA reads TGTGCCAGCAGTTTACTTCAGGGGGATGAGCAGTTCTTC. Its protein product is CASSLLQGDEQFF.

CDR3 protein: CASSLMGGETGELFF. The CDR3 DNA is TGTGCCAGCAGCTTAATGGGGGGCGAAACCGGGGAGCTGTTTTTT. The chain employs TRBV7-2 and TRBJ2-2; either TRBD1 or TRBD2 may supply D (6 bases each). The germline V gene encodes CDR1 SGHTA and CDR2 FQGNSA. V was clipped by 2 bases and J by 5 bases, with 12 bases between them. The CDR3 loop spans 15 amino acids. Drawing the rest from reference TRBV7-2 and TRBJ2-2, the complete variable domain is GAGVSQSPSNKVTEKGKDVELRCDPISGHTALYWYRQSLGQGLEFLIYFQGNSAPDKSGLPSDRFSAERTGGSVSTLTIQRTQQEDSAVYLCASSLMGGETGELFFGEGSRLTVL.

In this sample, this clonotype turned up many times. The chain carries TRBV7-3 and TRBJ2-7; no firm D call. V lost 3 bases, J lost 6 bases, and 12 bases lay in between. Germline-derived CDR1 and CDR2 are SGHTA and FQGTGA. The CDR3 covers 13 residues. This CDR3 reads CASSFGQTSEQYF. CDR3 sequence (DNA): TGTGCCAGCAGCTTCGGTCAAACCAGCGAGCAGTACTTC.

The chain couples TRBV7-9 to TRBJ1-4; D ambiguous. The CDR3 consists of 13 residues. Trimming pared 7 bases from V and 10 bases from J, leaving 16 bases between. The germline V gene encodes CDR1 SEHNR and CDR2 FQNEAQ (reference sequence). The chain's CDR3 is CASTLEGAGKLFF. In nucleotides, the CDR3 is TGTGCCAGCACCCTCGAGGGCGCGGGAAAACTGTTTTTT.

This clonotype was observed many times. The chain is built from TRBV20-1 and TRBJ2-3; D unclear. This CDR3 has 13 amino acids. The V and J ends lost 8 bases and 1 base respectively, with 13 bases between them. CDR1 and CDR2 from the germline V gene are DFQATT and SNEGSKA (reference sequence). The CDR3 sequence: CSPRRPGTDTQYF. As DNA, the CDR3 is TGCAGTCCCAGAAGACCTGGCACAGATACGCAGTATTTT.

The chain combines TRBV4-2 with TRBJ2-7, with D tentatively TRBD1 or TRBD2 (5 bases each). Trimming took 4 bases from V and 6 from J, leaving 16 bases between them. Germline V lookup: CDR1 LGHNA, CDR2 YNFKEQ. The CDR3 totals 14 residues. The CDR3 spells CASSPEREGSEQYF. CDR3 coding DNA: TGTGCCAGCAGCCCCGAAAGAGAGGGGAGCGAGCAGTACTTC.